This T cell receptor beta chain was profiled in a study of PD-L1 blockade in urothelial cancer. Whole-study context: In the patient group, most of the roughly 30 were males with bladder-origin urothelial cancer.

Time point indicated: peripheral blood 6 weeks after treatment start. Each patient presented with locally advanced or metastatic urothelial carcinoma. There are a few counts of this clone. Clones were read by immunoSEQ multiplex PCR, and TCRdb kept only the in-frame ones, dropping some. The repertoire has 95,000 to 150,000 clones, more than 75% of them found once; the top ten carry 2% to 3%. V was clipped by 0 bases and J by 3 bases, with 9 bases between them. CDR3 length equals 14 residues. This clonotype was obtained from a man aged 50-59 years with urothelial cancer. The starting material was PBMCs, obtained around atezolizumab (anti-PD-L1) treatment. The V gene is TRBV23-1, the J gene TRBJ2-7; perhaps TRBD2 as D (6 bases). TRBV23-1 is sorted into the ORF group, with uncertain function. The CDR3, as DNA: TGCGCCAGCAGTCAATCTATGGGGGGCTACGAGCAGTACTTC. Amino acids: CASSQSMGGYEQYF.